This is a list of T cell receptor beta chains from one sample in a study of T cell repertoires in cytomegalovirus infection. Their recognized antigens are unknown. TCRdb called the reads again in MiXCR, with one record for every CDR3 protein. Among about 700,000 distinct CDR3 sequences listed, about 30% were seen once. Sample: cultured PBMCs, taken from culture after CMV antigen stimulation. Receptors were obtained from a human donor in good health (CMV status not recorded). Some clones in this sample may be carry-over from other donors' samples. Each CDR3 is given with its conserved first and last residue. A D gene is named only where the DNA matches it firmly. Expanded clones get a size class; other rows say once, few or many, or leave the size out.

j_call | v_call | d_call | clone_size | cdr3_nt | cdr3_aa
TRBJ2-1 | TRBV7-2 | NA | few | TGTGCCAGCAGCTTAGAGCCAAGCGTCAATGAGCAGTTCTTC | CASSLEPSVNEQFF
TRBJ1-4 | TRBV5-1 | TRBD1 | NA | TGCGCCAGCAGCTCCGGACAGGGACACGAAAAACTGTTTTTT | CASSSGQGHEKLFF
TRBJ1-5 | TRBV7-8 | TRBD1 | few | TGTGCCAGCAGCATCCGGGACAGCCCATCTGGTAGCAATCAGCCCCAGCATTTT | CASSIRDSPSGSNQPQHF
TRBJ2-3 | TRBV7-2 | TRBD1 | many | TGTGCCAGCAGCCCGGACAGGTACACAGATACGCAGTATTTT | CASSPDRYTDTQYF
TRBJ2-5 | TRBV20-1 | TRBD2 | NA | TGCAGTGCCCAACTAGCGGGGGGAGAAGAGACCCAGTACTTC | CSAQLAGGEETQYF
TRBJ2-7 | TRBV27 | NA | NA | TGTGCCAGCAGTTTAACATGGGACGGGAGATACGAGCAGTACTTC | CASSLTWDGRYEQYF
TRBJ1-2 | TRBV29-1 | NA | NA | TGCAGCGTTGGGGGGACGCTAAACGGCTACACCTTC | CSVGGTLNGYTF
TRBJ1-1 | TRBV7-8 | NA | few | TGTGCCAGCAGCCCCCTCGTGGGGGTTCCCACTGAAGCTTTCTTT | CASSPLVGVPTEAFF
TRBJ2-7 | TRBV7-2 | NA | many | TGTGCCAGCAGCTGGGGGGAGGCCTCCTACGAGCAGTACTTC | CASSWGEASYEQYF
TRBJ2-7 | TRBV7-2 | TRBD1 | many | TGTGCCAGCAGCTTAGACAGGGGGGAGCAGTACTTC | CASSLDRGEQYF
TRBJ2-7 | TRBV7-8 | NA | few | TGTGCCAGCAGCCCCCGCGGGGGCGCCGTCTCCTACGAGCAGTACTTC | CASSPRGGAVSYEQYF
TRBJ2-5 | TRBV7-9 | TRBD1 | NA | TGTGCCAGCAGCTCCCCGGGACAGGGAACACAAGAGACCCAGTACTTC | CASSSPGQGTQETQYF
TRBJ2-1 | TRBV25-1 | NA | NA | TGTGCCAGCAGTGAATCTCGTATTGGAACAAACAATGAGCAGTTCTTC | CASSESRIGTNNEQFF
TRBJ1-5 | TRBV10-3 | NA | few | TGTGCCATCAGTGAAGGAGACCAGCCCCAGCATTTT | CAISEGDQPQHF
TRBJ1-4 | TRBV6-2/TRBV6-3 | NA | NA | TGTGCCAGCGGCCGGTCGGAAAAACTGTTTTTT | CASGRSEKLFF
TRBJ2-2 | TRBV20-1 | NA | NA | TGCAGTGCTAGAGCCGGCCAGGGGCTCACCGGGGAGCTGTTTTTT | CSARAGQGLTGELFF